The text below deals with one T cell receptor (beta chain). The antigen is undetermined. The data were taken from a study of PD-1 blockade in classical Hodgkin lymphoma. Study findings and constraints: Possible causes of repertoire differences, disease activity or prior therapy, remain undefined. Baseline TCR diversity was reportedly lower in newly diagnosed patients than in healthy donors. It was reported as lower still in relapsed/refractory patients.

Here immunoSEQ multiplex PCR was the method, and the copy in TCRdb shows in-frame clones only, minus some. The data contain about 21,000 clones, roughly four fifths of them singletons. This CDR3 has 15 residues. V lost 3 bases to trimming and J lost 8 bases; unmatched junction nucleotides: 4. The germline CDR1 and CDR2 sequences are WNHNN and SYGVQD (reference sequence). As to time point: newly diagnosed, previously untreated cHL patient sample. Purified CD4+ T cells were obtained from thawed PBMCs through magnetic negative selection. PBMCs representing newly diagnosed, untreated classical Hodgkin lymphoma functioned as the comparison.

Specimen: CD4+ T cells from blood. The chain links TRBV10-1 to TRBJ2-2, with 12 bases that match TRBD2. This clonotype was obtained from a human donor with classical Hodgkin lymphoma. CDR3 sequence (DNA): TGCGCCAGCAGTGAACTAGCGGGAGGAACGGGGGAGCTGTTTTTT. Its protein is CASSELAGGTGELFF.